There are a few counts of the clone carrying this T cell receptor beta chain. The CDR3 is made up of 13 amino acids. V lost 2 bases, J lost 5 bases, and 7 bases lay in between. The V gene's germline CDR1 is SGHTA and CDR2 FQGNSA. This sample is drawn from a study of T cells in Graves' hyperthyroidism and ophthalmopathy. RNA transcripts yielded amplified TCR beta CDR3 regions. Primed by the HTBI set, a first-round RT-PCR was run on the TCR CDR3. TCRdb analysed the multiplex PCR reads with MiXCR anew, one entry per CDR3 protein. The sample shows about 640,000 distinct CDR3 sequences, about 14% of them seen only once. Exclusion of a patient resulted from uncontrolled infection, other autoimmune disease, pregnancy or lactation. PBMCs were collected from an approximately 9.4 ml volume of fresh peripheral blood.

Sequenced input: blood. The gene calls are TRBV7-2 and TRBJ1-3; D is unresolved. This TCR was recovered from a woman in her forties or fifties with Graves' ophthalmopathy. The CDR3 here is CASSLRSRNTIYF. CDR3 DNA sequence: TGTGCCAGCAGCTTACGATCCAGAAACACCATATATTTT.